This paragraph reports one T cell receptor (beta chain). Antigen unknown. BIOMED2 TRB-A/B primer pools were used in multiplex TRB PCR. TCRdb analysed the multiplex PCR reads with MiXCR anew, one entry per CDR3 protein. This sample has under 20,000 distinct CDR3 sequences; over 25% occur once, and the top ten carry under 4%. The CDR3 has 16 amino acids. V was pared by 3 bases and J by 1 base, with 6 bases of the junction left unmatched. This entry belongs to a study of T and B cells in COVID-19 patients. On the study more broadly: Blood was sampled from COVID-19 patients who were either actively infected or recovered. Study results and limitations: Active COVID-19 showed highly clonal TRB repertoires; recovery showed diversity and richness above healthy donors. Patients with COVID-19 reportedly showed strongly skewed T cell receptor beta variable and joining gene usage. Sorted SARS-CoV-2-responsive or tetramer+ T cells and CD4+, regulatory and CD8+ subsets were not yet sequenced.

Each TRB amplification used about 250-550 ng of genomic DNA from blood. The material sequenced was blood. This TCR was sampled from a human donor who had recovered from COVID-19. This chain joins TRBV12-3 or TRBV12-4 and TRBJ1-1; 9 bases fit TRBD1. This CDR3 is CASSFRTGVRNTEAFF. CDR3 in DNA: TGTGCCAGCAGTTTCCGGACAGGGGTCCGGAACACTGAAGCTTTCTTT.